Presented here are 31 T cell receptor beta chains from one specimen sequenced in a study of T cell repertoires in cytomegalovirus infection. TCRdb re-called the reads through MiXCR, storing one row per CDR3 protein. The data contain 210,000 or so distinct CDR3 sequences, about 5.9% of them singletons. Sequenced material: PBMCs. These receptors were collected from a human donor in good health (CMV status not recorded). Some clones in this sample may be carry-over from other donors' samples.

This clonotype occurred many times. The gene calls are TRBV12-3 or TRBV12-4 and TRBJ2-7; D may be TRBD1 (6 bases). Trimming stripped 6 bases from V and 6 bases from J, with 15 bases between. The CDR3 runs 13 residues. The CDR3 region is CASRQGMIGEQYF. The CDR3 nucleotides are TGTGCCAGCAGACAGGGTATGATTGGCGAGCAGTACTTC.

In its sample, this clonotype was seen many times. The chain combines TRBV20-1 with TRBJ2-1; D gene ambiguous. V lost 3 bases, J lost 7 bases, and 10 bases lay in between. The germline gives CDR1 DFQATT, CDR2 SNEGSKA (reference sequence). The CDR3 has 12 amino acids. The CDR3 DNA follows: TGCAGTGCTAGGGCCCAGAGGAATGAGCAGTTCTTC. Amino acid sequence: CSARAQRNEQFF.

This clonotype has a count of ten or more. The chain is built from TRBV19 and TRBJ2-7; D may be TRBD1 (5 bases). Trimming stripped 5 bases from V and 0 bases from J, with 8 bases between. The germline CDR1 and CDR2 sequences are LNHDA and SQIVND (reference sequence). CDR3 length equals 13 residues. The CDR3 loop reads CASSVDNSYEQYF. The CDR3 region has the DNA TGTGCCAGTAGTGTGGACAACTCCTACGAGCAGTACTTC.

This clonotype came up a few times. A read error may produce the germline difference seen at one junction end. The V call is TRBV19, the J call TRBJ2-2; unclear D gene. Germline loops: CDR1 LNHDA, CDR2 SQIVND (reference sequence). The CDR3 is 15 residues long. CDR3 in DNA: TGTGCCAGTAGTATAGCCTTATTGAACCCCGGGGAGCTGTTTTTT. Encoded protein: CASSIALLNPGELFF. The full variable domain, with the rest looked up from reference TRBV19 and TRBJ2-2, is DGGITQSPKYLFRKEGQNVTLSCEQNLNHDAMYWYRQDPGQGLRLIYYSQIVNDFQKGDIAEGYSVSREKKESFPLTVTSAQKNPTAFYLCASSIALLNPGELFFGEGSRLTVL.

This clonotype was seen a few times. The J gene is TRBJ2-2, the V gene TRBV5-1; weak D call: TRBD1 (6 bases). CDR1 and CDR2 (germline): SGHRS, YFSETQ. This CDR3 spans 16 amino acids. Trimming pared 2 bases from V and 5 bases from J, leaving 16 bases between. The CDR3 DNA follows: TGCGCCAGCAGCTTCACAGGGAAGGCTGGGACCGGGGAGCTGTTTTTT. Translating it yields CASSFTGKAGTGELFF.

This clonotype has a count of ten or more. The chain has TRBV20-1 and TRBJ2-1; 8 nucleotides match TRBD2. V lost 5 bases to trimming and J lost 9 bases; unmatched junction nucleotides: 12. This CDR3 spans 14 amino acids. Germline CDR1 and CDR2: DFQATT and SNEGSKA (reference sequence). This CDR3 reads CSASGLGNLGEQFF. The CDR3 DNA follows: TGCAGTGCTTCGGGACTAGGTAATCTTGGTGAGCAGTTCTTC.

At least ten counts were recorded for this clonotype. The J gene is TRBJ1-6, the V gene TRBV12-3 or TRBV12-4; D may be TRBD1 (5 bases). The germline V and J ends were trimmed by 7 bases and 11 bases, with 18 bases remaining between them. There are 14 residues in the CDR3. This CDR3 is CASTIGGGQTPLHF. The CDR3 DNA reads TGTGCCAGCACTATTGGGGGTGGGCAAACACCCCTCCACTTT.

This clonotype has at least ten counts. The chain uses TRBV4-3 and TRBJ2-1; 8 bases map to TRBD2. Trimming at V came to 0 bases and at J to 2 bases, leaving 12 bases not matched to a gene. CDR1 LGHNA and CDR2 YSLEER come from the germline V gene. CDR3 length: 19 amino acids. The CDR3 bases are TGCGCCAGCAGCCAAGAAGGGACTAGAGCCGCCCAACCCTACAATGAGCAGTTCTTC. Protein sequence: CASSQEGTRAAQPYNEQFF.

This clonotype was observed many times. The V and J genes are TRBV5-5 and TRBJ2-5, with 9 bases identical to TRBD2. The CDR3 is made up of 15 amino acids. V shed 4 bases and J 4 bases; nucleotides not matched to a gene: 8. CDR1 and CDR2 from the germline V gene are SGHKS and YYEKEE (reference sequence). CDR3 region: CASSRAGSGGETQYF. The CDR3 DNA follows: TGTGCCAGCAGCCGGGCGGGTAGCGGGGGAGAGACCCAGTACTTC.

This clonotype was picked up many times. The chain carries TRBV7-2 and TRBJ2-2, with 7 bases that match TRBD1. CDR3 length equals 15 residues. Trimming removed 5 bases from V and 4 bases from J; junction bases left unmatched: 7. Germline values: CDR1 SGHTA, CDR2 FQGNSA. This chain's CDR3 is CASSGRDSPTGELFF. In DNA, the CDR3 is TGTGCCAGCAGCGGAAGGGACAGCCCCACCGGGGAGCTGTTTTTT.

In this sample, this clonotype turned up many times. The chain links TRBV20-1 to TRBJ2-3; D uncertain. Germline CDR1 DFQATT, CDR2 SNEGSKA (reference sequence). The CDR3 sequence is 12 residues long. The V end lost 4 bases, the J end lost 1 base, and 6 bases lay between the germline ends. CDR3 sequence (DNA): TGCAGTGCTACACGCGGCACAGATACGCAGTATTTT. Protein sequence: CSATRGTDTQYF.

This clonotype was seen repeatedly, ten times or more. The V gene is TRBV7-2, the J gene TRBJ2-7; 8 positions match TRBD1. This CDR3 has 16 amino acids. CDR1 SGHTA and CDR2 FQGNSA come from the germline V gene. Germline trimming cut 2 bases from V and 5 bases from J; bases unmatched to any gene: 11. CDR3 loop: CASSLQSGTGGHEQYF. In DNA form, the CDR3 reads TGTGCCAGCAGCTTACAATCCGGGACAGGCGGCCACGAGCAGTACTTC.

The table lists this clonotype with many counts. The chain employs TRBV13 and TRBJ2-1; the D gene is possibly TRBD1 (5 bases). Germline V gene data show CDR1 as PRHDT and CDR2 as FYEKMQ (reference sequence). The CDR3 is 15 residues long. V was trimmed by 5 bases and J by 6 bases, leaving 17 bases between them. This CDR3 reads CASSTRLFGANEQFF. DNA for the CDR3: TGTGCCAGCAGCACCCGGCTATTTGGGGCCAATGAGCAGTTCTTC.

This clonotype has at least ten counts. The chain combines TRBV5-1 with TRBJ2-7; 8 bases match TRBD1. V shed 4 bases and J 2 bases; nucleotides not matched to a gene: 8. The germline gives CDR1 SGHRS, CDR2 YFSETQ. The CDR3 has 15 amino acids. CDR3 amino acids: CASSAQGAPTYEQYF. The CDR3 DNA reads TGCGCCAGCAGCGCGCAGGGGGCGCCCACCTACGAGCAGTACTTC.

This clonotype was observed at least ten times. The chain is built from TRBV5-1 and TRBJ1-2; unclear D gene. Trimming left V 2 bases short and J 7 bases short, with 15 bases between. Germline V gene sequence: CDR1 SGHRS, CDR2 YFSETQ. This CDR3 is built from 14 residues. The CDR3, as DNA: TGCGCCAGCAGCTTTGACGCGATCAGACCTGGCTACACCTTC. Its protein product is CASSFDAIRPGYTF.

The chain carries TRBV7-2 and TRBJ1-2; D is undetermined. Germline CDR1 is SGHTA and CDR2 is FQGNSA. The CDR3 has 14 residues. The chain's CDR3 is CDGSNREGSYGYTF. For the CDR3, the DNA is TGTGACGGCAGCAACCGGGAAGGGAGCTATGGCTACACCTTC.

This clonotype was observed many times. The chain couples TRBV5-6 to TRBJ1-2, with TRBD1 matching over 11 bases. J gave up 8 bases and V 4 bases, and 10 bases lay outside the gene matches. The CDR3 is made up of 15 amino acids. The germline CDR1 and CDR2 sequences are SGHDT and YYEEEE. CDR3 in DNA: TGTGCCAGCAGCACGTCGGACAGGGGGCGTGACGGCTACACCTTC. Translated, it gives CASSTSDRGRDGYTF.

This clonotype was observed at least ten times. V is TRBV11-3 and J is TRBJ1-1; no firm D call. Germline CDR1 is SGHNT and CDR2 is YENEEA. V was pared by 5 bases and J by 1 base, with 8 bases between. CDR3 length: 13 residues. In DNA form, the CDR3 reads TGTGCCAGCAGCCACAGAAGGAACACTGAAGCTTTCTTT. Protein: CASSHRRNTEAFF.

This clonotype was observed many times. The chain has TRBV28 and TRBJ1-2, with D possibly matching TRBD1 (5 bases). CDR3 length equals 12 residues. V lost 5 bases to trimming and J lost 3 bases, with 7 bases between them. Germline CDR1 MDHEN, CDR2 SYDVKM. The CDR3 loop reads CASSTGHYGYTF. In DNA form, the CDR3 reads TGTGCCAGCAGTACGGGACACTATGGCTACACCTTC.

This clonotype was recorded at least ten times. This chain uses TRBV10-2 with TRBJ1-6; D may be TRBD1 (6 bases). The CDR3 loop spans 14 amino acids. Germline V CDR1 and CDR2: WSHSY, SAAADI. Trimming removed 7 bases at V and 8 bases at J, with 15 bases between. The CDR3 DNA reads TGCGCCAGCACCTCGGGACAAGGGGATTCACCCCTCCACTTT. Amino acids: CASTSGQGDSPLHF.

The chain carries TRBV7-2 and TRBJ1-2, with D perhaps matching TRBD1 (6 bases). Looked up from germline, CDR1 is SGHTA and CDR2 is FQGNSA. The CDR3 spans 15 residues. The V gene lost 1 base and the J gene lost 2 bases, with 11 bases spanning the gap. The chain's CDR3 is CASSLGRGKNYGYTF. Written as DNA, the CDR3 is TGTGCCAGCAGCTTAGGGAGGGGGAAGAACTATGGCTACACCTTC.

This clonotype was detected ten times or more. The J gene is TRBJ1-1, the V gene TRBV7-9, with D perhaps matching TRBD1 (5 bases). The CDR3 runs to 14 residues. In germline, CDR1 is SEHNR, CDR2 FQNEAQ (reference sequence). V was pared by 5 bases and J by 4 bases, with 14 bases between. The CDR3 loop reads CASSKQVGGTEAFF. The CDR3 DNA follows: TGTGCCAGCAGCAAACAGGTCGGCGGCACTGAAGCTTTCTTT.

This clonotype was recorded many times. The rearrangement joins TRBV29-1 to TRBJ1-4; 8 bases map to TRBD1. After removal of 8 bases from V and 5 bases from J, the junction contained 7 bases not matched to a gene. This CDR3 is built from 13 residues. Germline V lookup: CDR1 SQVTM, CDR2 ANQGSEA. The CDR3: CSIVGQGNEKLFF. Here the CDR3 DNA reads TGCAGCATCGTCGGACAGGGCAATGAAAAACTGTTTTTT.

Many counts were recorded for this clonotype. The chain employs TRBV7-2 and TRBJ1-2; 7 nucleotides line up with TRBD1. The V segment lost 2 bases and the J segment 5 bases; nucleotides outside the gene matches: 8. The CDR3 contains 15 residues. Germline-derived CDR1 and CDR2 are SGHTA and FQGNSA. The CDR3: CASSLLPAGGYGYTF. CDR3 DNA: TGTGCCAGCAGCTTACTTCCGGCAGGGGGTTATGGCTACACCTTC.

This clonotype occurred many times. The chain is built from TRBV12-3 or TRBV12-4 and TRBJ2-2; 9 positions agree with TRBD2. The CDR3 length is 14 residues. Trimming took 6 bases from V and 6 from J; bases not matched to a gene: 5. In DNA, the CDR3 is TGTGCCAGCAGCGCTAGCGGGGTGGCCGGGGAGCTGTTTTTT. Protein: CASSASGVAGELFF.

The table lists this clonotype with many counts. The rearrangement links TRBV28 to TRBJ1-5, with D unresolved. Germline CDR1 is MDHEN and CDR2 is SYDVKM. V lost 5 bases and J lost 3, with 5 bases in between. The CDR3 has 12 residues. CDR3 region: CASSPNNQPQHF. The DNA of the CDR3 is TGTGCCAGCAGTCCGAACAATCAGCCCCAGCATTTT.

This clonotype was recorded at least ten times. The V and J genes are TRBV6-2 or TRBV6-3 and TRBJ2-1; D possibly corresponds to TRBD2 (6 bases). This CDR3 comprises 13 residues. CDR1 is MNHEY, CDR2 SVGEGT, per germline. Trimming shortened V by 7 bases and J by 8 bases, and 15 bases separated the two germline ends. The chain's CDR3 is CASTYGTFDEQFF. The CDR3 DNA reads TGTGCCAGCACCTACGGGACTTTTGATGAGCAGTTCTTC.

This clonotype was observed at least ten times. This rearrangement joins TRBV7-6 to TRBJ1-5; the match to TRBD1 covers 7 bases. Germline loops: CDR1 SGHVS, CDR2 FNYEAQ. With 3 bases clipped from V and 2 bases from J, the junction kept 7 bases outside the gene matches. The CDR3 is made up of 16 amino acids. This CDR3 is CASSLGGDRRNQPQHF. The CDR3, as DNA: TGTGCCAGCAGCTTGGGAGGGGACAGACGCAATCAGCCCCAGCATTTT.

This clonotype was found many times. The J gene is TRBJ2-5, the V gene TRBV7-2; D uncertain. Looked up from germline, CDR1 is SGHTA and CDR2 is FQGNSA. Trimming removed 3 bases from V and 12 bases from J, with 17 bases in between. There are 13 residues in the CDR3. CDR3 in amino acids: CASSLSPAFEEYF. CDR3 coding DNA: TGTGCCAGCAGCTTGAGCCCCGCGTTCGAGGAGTACTTC.

The chain joins TRBV6-6 to TRBJ2-2; 8 bases are a match to TRBD2. The junction had 3 bases not matched to a gene; V was cut back by 2 bases and J by 1 base. This CDR3 spans 16 amino acids. Germline V CDR1 and CDR2: MNHNY, SVGAGI (reference sequence). The CDR3 DNA reads as TGTGCCAGCAGTTACCCAGCGGGGGAGAACACCGGGGAGCTGTTTTTT. Protein: CASSYPAGENTGELFF.

A few counts support this clonotype. The V gene is TRBV6-5, the J gene TRBJ1-5; D call uncertain. This CDR3 is 16 amino acids long. Germline assignment: CDR1 MNHEY and CDR2 SVGAGI. V lost 6 bases, J lost 4 bases, and 19 bases lay in between. The CDR3 DNA reads TGTGCCAGCAGGGGTGGAAACATGGCCCTAAATCAGCCCCAGCATTTT. This codes for CASRGGNMALNQPQHF.